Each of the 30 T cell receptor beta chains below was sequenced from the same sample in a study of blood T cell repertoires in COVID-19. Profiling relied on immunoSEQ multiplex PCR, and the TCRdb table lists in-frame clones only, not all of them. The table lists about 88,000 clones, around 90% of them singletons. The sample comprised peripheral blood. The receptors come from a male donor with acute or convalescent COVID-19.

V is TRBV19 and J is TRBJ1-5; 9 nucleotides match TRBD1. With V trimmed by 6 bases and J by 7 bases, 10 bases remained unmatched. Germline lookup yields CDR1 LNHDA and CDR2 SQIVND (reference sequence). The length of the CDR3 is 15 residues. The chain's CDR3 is CASRRDREVRQPQHF. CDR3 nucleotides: TGTGCCAGTAGAAGGGACAGGGAGGTTCGCCAGCCCCAGCATTTT.

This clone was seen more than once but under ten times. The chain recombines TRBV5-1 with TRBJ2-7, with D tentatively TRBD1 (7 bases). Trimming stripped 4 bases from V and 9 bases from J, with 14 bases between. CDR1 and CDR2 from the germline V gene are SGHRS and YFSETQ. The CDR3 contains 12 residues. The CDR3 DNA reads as TGCGCCAGCAGCCCGGAGGGGGCCCCGCAGTACTTC. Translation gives CASSPEGAPQYF.

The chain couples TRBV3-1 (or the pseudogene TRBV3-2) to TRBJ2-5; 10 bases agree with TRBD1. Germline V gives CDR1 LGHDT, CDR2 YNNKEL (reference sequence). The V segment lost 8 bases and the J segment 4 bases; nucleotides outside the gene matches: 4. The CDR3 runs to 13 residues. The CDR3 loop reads CASRDRGLETQYF. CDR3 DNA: TGTGCCAGCCGGGACAGGGGTTTAGAGACCCAGTACTTC.

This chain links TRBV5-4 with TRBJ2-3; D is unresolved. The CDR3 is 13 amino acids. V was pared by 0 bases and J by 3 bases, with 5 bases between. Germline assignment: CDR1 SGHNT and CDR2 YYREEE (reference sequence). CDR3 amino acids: CASSLAVTDTQYF. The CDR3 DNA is TGTGCCAGCAGCTTGGCCGTAACAGATACGCAGTATTTT.

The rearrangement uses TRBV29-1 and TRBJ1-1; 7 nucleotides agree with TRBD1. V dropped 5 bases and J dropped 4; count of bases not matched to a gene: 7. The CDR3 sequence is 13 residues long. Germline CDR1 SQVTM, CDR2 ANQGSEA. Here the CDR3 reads CSVFVQGVTEAFF. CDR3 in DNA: TGCAGCGTTTTTGTTCAGGGGGTCACTGAAGCTTTCTTT.

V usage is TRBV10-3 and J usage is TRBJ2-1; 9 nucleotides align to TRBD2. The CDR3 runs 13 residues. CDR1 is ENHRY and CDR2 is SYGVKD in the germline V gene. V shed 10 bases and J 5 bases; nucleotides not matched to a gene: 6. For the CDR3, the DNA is TGTGCCAACCAGCGGGGGGACAACAATGAGCAGTTCTTC. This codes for CANQRGDNNEQFF.

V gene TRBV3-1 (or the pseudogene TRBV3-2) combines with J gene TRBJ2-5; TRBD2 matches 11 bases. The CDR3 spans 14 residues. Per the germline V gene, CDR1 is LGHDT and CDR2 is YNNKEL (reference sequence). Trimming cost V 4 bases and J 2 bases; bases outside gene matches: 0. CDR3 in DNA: TGTGCCAGCAGCCCTAGCGGGGGGCAAGAGACCCAGTACTTC. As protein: CASSPSGGQETQYF.

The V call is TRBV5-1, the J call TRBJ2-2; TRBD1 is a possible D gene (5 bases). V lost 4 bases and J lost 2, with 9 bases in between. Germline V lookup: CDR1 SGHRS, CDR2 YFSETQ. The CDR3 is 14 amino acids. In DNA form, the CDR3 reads TGCGCCAGCAGCCTCGACAGAAACACCGGGGAGCTGTTTTTT. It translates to CASSLDRNTGELFF.

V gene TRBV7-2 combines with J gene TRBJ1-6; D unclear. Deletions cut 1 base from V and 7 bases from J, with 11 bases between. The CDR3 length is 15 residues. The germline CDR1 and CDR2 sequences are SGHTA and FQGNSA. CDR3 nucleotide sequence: TGTGCCAGCAGCTTAGACGGGAGGTCGAATTCACCCCTCCACTTT. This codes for CASSLDGRSNSPLHF.

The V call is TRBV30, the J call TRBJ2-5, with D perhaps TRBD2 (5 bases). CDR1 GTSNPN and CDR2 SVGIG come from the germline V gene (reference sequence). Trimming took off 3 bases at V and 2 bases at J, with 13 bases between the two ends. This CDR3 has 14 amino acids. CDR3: CAWRKGVIQETQYF. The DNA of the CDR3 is TGTGCCTGGAGGAAGGGAGTTATTCAAGAGACCCAGTACTTC.

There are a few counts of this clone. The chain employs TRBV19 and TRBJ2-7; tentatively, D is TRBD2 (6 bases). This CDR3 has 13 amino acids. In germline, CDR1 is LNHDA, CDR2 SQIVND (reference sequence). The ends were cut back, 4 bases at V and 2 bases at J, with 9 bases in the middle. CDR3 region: CASSRGLPYEQYF. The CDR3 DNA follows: TGTGCCAGTAGTAGGGGACTTCCCTACGAGCAGTACTTC. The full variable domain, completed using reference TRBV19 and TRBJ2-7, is DGGITQSPKYLFRKEGQNVTLSCEQNLNHDAMYWYRQDPGQGLRLIYYSQIVNDFQKGDIAEGYSVSREKKESFPLTVTSAQKNPTAFYLCASSRGLPYEQYFGPGTRLTVT.

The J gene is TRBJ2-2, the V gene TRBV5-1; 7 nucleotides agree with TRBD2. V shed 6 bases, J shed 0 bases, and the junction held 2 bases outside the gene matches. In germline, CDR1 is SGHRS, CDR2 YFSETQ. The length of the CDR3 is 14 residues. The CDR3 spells CASKRGSNTGELFF. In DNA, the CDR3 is TGCGCCAGCAAGCGGGGCTCGAACACCGGGGAGCTGTTTTTT.

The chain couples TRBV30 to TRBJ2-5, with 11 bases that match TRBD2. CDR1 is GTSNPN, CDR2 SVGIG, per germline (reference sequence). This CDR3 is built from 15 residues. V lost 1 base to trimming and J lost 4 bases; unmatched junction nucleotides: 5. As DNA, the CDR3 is TGTGCCTGGAGTGATAGACTAGCGGGGACAGAGACCCAGTACTTC. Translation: CAWSDRLAGTETQYF.

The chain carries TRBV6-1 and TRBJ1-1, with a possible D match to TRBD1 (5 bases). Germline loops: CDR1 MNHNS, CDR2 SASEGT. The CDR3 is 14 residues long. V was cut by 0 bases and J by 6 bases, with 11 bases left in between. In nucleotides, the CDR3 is TGTGCCAGCAGTGAAGCGGGGGGGAAATCTGAAGCTTTCTTT. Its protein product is CASSEAGGKSEAFF.

The CDR3 loop is CASGGRATGELFF. In DNA form, the CDR3 reads TGTGCCAGCGGTGGGAGGGCCACCGGGGAGCTGTTTTTT. This chain links TRBV25-1 with TRBJ2-2; TRBD2 agrees at 7 bases. V gave up 8 bases and J gave up 4 bases; unmatched junction bases: 4. Per germline, CDR1 MGHDK and CDR2 SYGVNS. CDR3 length equals 13 residues.

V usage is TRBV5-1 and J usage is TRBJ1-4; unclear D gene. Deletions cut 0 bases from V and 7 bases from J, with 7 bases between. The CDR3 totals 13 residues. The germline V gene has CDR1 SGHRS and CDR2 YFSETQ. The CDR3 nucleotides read TGCGCCAGCAGCTTGGCCGGCGGTGAAAAACTGTTTTTT. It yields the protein CASSLAGGEKLFF.

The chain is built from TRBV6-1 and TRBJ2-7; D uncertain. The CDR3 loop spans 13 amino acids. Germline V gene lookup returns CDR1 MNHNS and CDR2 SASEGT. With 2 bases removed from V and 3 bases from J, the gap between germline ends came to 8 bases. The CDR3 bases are TGTGCCAGCAGTGAAACAGAGAACTACGAGCAGTACTTC. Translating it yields CASSETENYEQYF.

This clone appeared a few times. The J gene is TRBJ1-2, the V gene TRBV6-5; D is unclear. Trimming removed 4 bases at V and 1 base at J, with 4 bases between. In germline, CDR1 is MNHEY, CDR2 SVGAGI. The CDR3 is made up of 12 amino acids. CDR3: CASSSSNYGYTF. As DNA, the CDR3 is TGTGCCAGCAGTTCGAGTAACTATGGCTACACCTTC.

The CDR3: CASSQGQGGNQPQHF. CDR3 nucleotides: TGTGCCAGCAGCCAAGGCCAGGGTGGCAATCAGCCCCAGCATTTT. The V gene is TRBV3-1 (or the pseudogene TRBV3-2), the J gene TRBJ1-5; D might be TRBD1 (5 bases). This CDR3 is built from 15 residues. CDR1 and CDR2 (germline): LGHDT, YNNKEL (reference sequence). The V gene lost 1 base and the J gene lost 2 bases, with 9 bases spanning the gap.

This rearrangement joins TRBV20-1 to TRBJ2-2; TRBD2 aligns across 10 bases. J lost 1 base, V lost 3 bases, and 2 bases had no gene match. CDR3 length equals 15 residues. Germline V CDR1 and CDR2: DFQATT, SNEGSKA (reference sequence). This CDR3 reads CSASRLAGNTGELFF. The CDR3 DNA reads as TGCAGTGCTAGTCGACTAGCGGGGAACACCGGGGAGCTGTTTTTT.

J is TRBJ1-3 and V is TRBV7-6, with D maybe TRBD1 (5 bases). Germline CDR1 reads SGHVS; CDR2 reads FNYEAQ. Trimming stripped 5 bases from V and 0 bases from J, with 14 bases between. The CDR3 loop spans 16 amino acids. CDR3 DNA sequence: TGTGCCAGCAGCCTAAACCCCGGGGGCTCTGGAAACACCATATATTTT. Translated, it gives CASSLNPGGSGNTIYF. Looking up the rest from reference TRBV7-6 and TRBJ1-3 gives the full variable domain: GAGVSQSPRYKVTKRGQDVALRCDPISGHVSLYWYRQALGQGPEFLTYFNYEAQQDKSGLPNDRFSAERPEGSISTLTIQRTEQRDSAMYRCASSLNPGGSGNTIYFGEGSWLTVV.

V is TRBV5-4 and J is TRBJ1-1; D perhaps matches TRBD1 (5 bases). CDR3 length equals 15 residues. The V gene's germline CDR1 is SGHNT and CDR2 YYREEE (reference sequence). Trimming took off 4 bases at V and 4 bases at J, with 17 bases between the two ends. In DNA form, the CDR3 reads TGTGCCAGCAGCCCCGCGACAGCCATGAGCACTGAAGCTTTCTTT. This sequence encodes CASSPATAMSTEAFF.

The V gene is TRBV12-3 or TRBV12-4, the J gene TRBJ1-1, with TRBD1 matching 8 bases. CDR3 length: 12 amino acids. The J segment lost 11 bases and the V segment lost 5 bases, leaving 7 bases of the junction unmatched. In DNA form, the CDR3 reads TGTGCCAGCAGTATAATCAGGGGGCCGGCTTTCTTT. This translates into CASSIIRGPAFF.

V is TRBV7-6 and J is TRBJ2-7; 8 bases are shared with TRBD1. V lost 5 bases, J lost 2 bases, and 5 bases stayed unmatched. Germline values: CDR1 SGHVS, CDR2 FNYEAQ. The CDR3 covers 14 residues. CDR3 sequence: CASSPQGGAYEQYF. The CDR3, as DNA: TGTGCCAGCAGCCCACAGGGGGGAGCCTACGAGCAGTACTTC.

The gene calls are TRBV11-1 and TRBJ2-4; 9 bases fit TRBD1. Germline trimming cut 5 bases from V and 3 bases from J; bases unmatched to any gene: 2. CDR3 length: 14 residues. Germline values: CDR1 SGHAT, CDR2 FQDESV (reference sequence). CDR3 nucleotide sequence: TGTGCCAGCAGCCACAGGGGGCTCAAAAACATTCAGTACTTC. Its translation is CASSHRGLKNIQYF.

CDR3 DNA: TGTGCCAGCCGCAAACCGGGACAGACAAACTATGGCTACACCTTC. It is translated as CASRKPGQTNYGYTF. The chain uses TRBV6-5 and TRBJ1-2, with TRBD1 matching over 7 bases. Germline lookup yields CDR1 MNHEY and CDR2 SVGAGI. The trim removed 8 bases at V and 2 bases at J, leaving 11 bases unmatched. The CDR3 runs to 15 residues.

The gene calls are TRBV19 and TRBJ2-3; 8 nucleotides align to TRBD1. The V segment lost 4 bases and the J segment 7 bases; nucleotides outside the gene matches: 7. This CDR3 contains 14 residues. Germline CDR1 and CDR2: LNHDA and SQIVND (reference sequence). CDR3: CASSNDRGRNTQYF. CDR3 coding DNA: TGTGCCAGTAGTAACGACAGGGGCCGGAATACGCAGTATTTT.

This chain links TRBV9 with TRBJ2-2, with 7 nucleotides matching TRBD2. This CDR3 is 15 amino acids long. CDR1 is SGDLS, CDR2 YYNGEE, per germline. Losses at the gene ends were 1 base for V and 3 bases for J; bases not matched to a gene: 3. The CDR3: CASSVQSGDTGELFF. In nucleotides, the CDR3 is TGTGCCAGCAGCGTACAAAGCGGGGACACCGGGGAGCTGTTTTTT.

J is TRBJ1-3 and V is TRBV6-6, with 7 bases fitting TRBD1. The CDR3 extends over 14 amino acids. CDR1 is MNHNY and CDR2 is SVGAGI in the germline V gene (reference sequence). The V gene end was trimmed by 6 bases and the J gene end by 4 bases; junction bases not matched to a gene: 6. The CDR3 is CASRQGQVGNTIYF. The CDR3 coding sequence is TGTGCCAGCAGACAAGGACAGGTCGGAAACACCATATATTTT.

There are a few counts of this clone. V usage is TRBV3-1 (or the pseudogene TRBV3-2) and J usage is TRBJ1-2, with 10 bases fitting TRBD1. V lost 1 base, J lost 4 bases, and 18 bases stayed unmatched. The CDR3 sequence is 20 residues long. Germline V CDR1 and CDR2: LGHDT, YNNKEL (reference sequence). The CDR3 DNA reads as TGTGCCAGCAGCCAAGTACGCCCCAACACCGGGACAGGGGCCCTCTATGGCTACACCTTC. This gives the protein CASSQVRPNTGTGALYGYTF.